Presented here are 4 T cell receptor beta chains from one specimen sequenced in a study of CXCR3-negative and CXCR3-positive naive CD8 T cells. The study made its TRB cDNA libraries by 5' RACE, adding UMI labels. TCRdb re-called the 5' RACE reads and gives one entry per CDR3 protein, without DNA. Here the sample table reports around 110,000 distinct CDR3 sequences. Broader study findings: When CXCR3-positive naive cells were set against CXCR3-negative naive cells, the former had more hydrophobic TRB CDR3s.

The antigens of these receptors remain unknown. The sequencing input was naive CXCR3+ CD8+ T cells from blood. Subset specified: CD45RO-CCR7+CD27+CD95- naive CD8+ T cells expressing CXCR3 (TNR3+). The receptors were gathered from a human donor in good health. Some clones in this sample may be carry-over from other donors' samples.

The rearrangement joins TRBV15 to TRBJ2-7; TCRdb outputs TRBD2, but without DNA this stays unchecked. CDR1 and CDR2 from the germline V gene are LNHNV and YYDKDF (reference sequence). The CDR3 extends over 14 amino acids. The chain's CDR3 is CATSIGLALYEQYF.

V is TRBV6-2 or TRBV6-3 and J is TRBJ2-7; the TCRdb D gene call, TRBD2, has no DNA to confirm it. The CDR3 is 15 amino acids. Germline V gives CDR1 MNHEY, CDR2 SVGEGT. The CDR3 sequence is CASRFAREVQGEQYF.

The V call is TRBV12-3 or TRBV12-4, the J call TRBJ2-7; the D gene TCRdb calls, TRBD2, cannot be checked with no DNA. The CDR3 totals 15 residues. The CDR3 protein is CASSGPPRGWDEQYF.

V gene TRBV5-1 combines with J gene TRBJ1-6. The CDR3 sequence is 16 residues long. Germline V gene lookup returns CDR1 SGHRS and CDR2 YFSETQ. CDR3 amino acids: CASSLDGISYNSPLHF. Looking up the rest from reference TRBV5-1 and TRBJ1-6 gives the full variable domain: KAGVTQTPRYLIKTRGQQVTLSCSPISGHRSVSWYQQTPGQGLQFLFEYFSETQRNKGNFPGRFSGRQFSNSRSEMNVSTLELGDSALYLCASSLDGISYNSPLHFGNGTRLTVT.